This TCR beta chain was profiled in a study of cytomegalovirus exposure and HLA in healthy donors. Study results and limitations: The likely explanation for a cluster of highly shared sequence variants was sequencing artifact. As a later analysis revealed, the rate of TCR association differed by HLA locus, with DRB1 most and HLA-C fewest. TCR beta chains numbering roughly 150 were designated cytomegalovirus-associated. A later analysis linked a missense variant in DCLRE1C to the trimming of TCR beta V and J genes.

Use of 60 Vbeta and 13 Jbeta primers characterized the PCR. Sequencing was performed with immunoSEQ multiplex PCR; in TCRdb, only in-frame clones are kept and a portion is missing. The sample data list tens of thousands of clones. Notes on this clone: Its antigen is unidentified.

V lost 5 bases and J lost 7, with 18 bases in between. CDR1 is MNHEY, CDR2 SMNVEV, per germline (reference sequence). CDR3 length: 15 residues. Source material: PBMCs. The receptor was derived from a man between 18 and 35 years old in good health and CMV-seropositive. This rearrangement joins TRBV27 to TRBJ2-1; D ambiguous. The CDR3 here is CASSQSPADTNEQFF. The CDR3 DNA reads TGTGCCAGCAGTCAATCTCCGGCAGACACGAATGAGCAGTTCTTC.